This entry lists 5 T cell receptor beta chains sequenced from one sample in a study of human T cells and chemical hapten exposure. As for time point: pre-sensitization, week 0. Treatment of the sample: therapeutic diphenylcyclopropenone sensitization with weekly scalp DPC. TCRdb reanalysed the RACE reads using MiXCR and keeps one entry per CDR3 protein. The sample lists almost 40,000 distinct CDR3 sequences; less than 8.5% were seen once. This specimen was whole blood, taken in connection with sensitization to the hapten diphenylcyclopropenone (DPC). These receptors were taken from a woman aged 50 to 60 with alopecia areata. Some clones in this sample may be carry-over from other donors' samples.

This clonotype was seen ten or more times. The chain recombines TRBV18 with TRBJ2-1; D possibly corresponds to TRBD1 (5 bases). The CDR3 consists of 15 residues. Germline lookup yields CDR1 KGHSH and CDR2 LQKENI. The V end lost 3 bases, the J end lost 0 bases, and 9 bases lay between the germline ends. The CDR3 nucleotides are TGTGCCAGCTCACCCGACAGCGCCTCCTACAATGAGCAGTTCTTC. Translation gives CASSPDSASYNEQFF.

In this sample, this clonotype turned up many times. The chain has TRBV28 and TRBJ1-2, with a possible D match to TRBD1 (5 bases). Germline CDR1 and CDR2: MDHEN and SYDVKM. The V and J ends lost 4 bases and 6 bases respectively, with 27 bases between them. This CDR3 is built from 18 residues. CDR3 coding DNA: TGTGCCAGCAGTTCGATAACAATCCAGGGTTTAGACAGCGATGGCTACACCTTC. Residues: CASSSITIQGLDSDGYTF.

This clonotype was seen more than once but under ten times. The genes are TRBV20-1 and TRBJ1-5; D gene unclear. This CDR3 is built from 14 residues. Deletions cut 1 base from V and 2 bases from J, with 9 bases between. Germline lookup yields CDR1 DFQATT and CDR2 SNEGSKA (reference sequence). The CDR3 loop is CSARVSLGNQPQHF. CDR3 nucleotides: TGCAGTGCTAGAGTCAGTCTAGGCAATCAGCCCCAGCATTTT.

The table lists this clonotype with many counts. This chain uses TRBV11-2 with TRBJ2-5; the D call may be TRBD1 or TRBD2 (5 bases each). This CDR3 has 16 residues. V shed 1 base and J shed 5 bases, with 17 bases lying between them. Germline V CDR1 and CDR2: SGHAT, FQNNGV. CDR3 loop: CASSLGRGPTGETQYF. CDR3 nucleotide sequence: TGTGCCAGCAGCTTAGGCCGGGGCCCGACGGGGGAGACCCAGTACTTC.

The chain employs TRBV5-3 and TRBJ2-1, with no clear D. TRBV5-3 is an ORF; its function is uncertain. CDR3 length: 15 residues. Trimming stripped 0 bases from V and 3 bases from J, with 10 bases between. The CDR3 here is CARSLVAGGYNEQFF. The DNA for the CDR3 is TGTGCCAGAAGCTTGGTGGCAGGCGGCTACAATGAGCAGTTCTTC.